The rows below give T cell receptor beta chains drawn from one sample of a study of identical twins. In TCRdb, the 5' RACE reads were re-called with MiXCR into one record per CDR3 protein. Of around 670,000 distinct CDR3 sequences in the sample, roughly 6% were seen once. The sequencing sample was made of naive T cells sorted from blood. The receptors originated from a young man in good health. The CDR3 runs from the conserved cysteine through the conserved F or W. The D gene is left open where the match is weak. Part of the rows lack a size; the others show once, few, many or a class for expanded clones.

>many|NA|TRBV15|TRBJ2-2
CATSTPRQGTGELFF
TGTGCCACCAGCACCCCTAGGCAGGGGACCGGGGAGCTGTTTTTT
>many|NA|TRBV6-5|TRBJ1-1
CASSSPGGEAFF
TGTGCCAGCAGTTCCCCCGGGGGCGAAGCTTTCTTT
>NA|NA|TRBV7-9|TRBJ2-3
CASRTVLGDTQYF
TGTGCCAGCAGAACGGTCCTAGGAGATACGCAGTATTTT
>many|NA|TRBV29-1|TRBJ2-1
CSVHRDSKLGGSYNEQFF
TGCAGCGTTCACCGGGACTCCAAACTGGGCGGCTCCTACAATGAGCAGTTCTTC
>many|NA|TRBV12-3/TRBV12-4|TRBJ1-6
CASRRAGLLAEDNSPLHF
TGTGCCAGCAGGAGGGCCGGACTCTTGGCTGAGGATAATTCACCCCTCCACTTT
>NA|TRBD2|TRBV29-1|TRBJ2-7
CSVEVGTNYEQYF
TGCAGCGTTGAAGTAGGGACTAACTACGAGCAGTACTTC
>few|TRBD1|TRBV27|TRBJ1-5
CASRSRQGGNQPQHF
TGTGCCAGCAGAAGCCGACAGGGGGGTAATCAGCCCCAGCATTTT
>many|NA|TRBV15|TRBJ2-4
CATSRVGKAKNIQYF
TGTGCCACCAGCAGAGTTGGGAAAGCCAAAAACATTCAGTACTTC
>NA|NA|TRBV20-1|TRBJ2-3
CSARDVVLGSTDTQYF
TGCAGTGCTAGAGATGTCGTTCTGGGGAGCACAGATACGCAGTATTTT
>many|NA|TRBV29-1|TRBJ2-3
CSVEGSRADTQYF
TGCAGCGTTGAGGGTTCGAGGGCAGATACGCAGTATTTT
>many|NA|TRBV9|TRBJ1-1
CASSPGPSGNTEAFF
TGTGCCAGCAGCCCAGGGCCCTCCGGCAACACTGAAGCTTTCTTT
>many|NA|TRBV12-3/TRBV12-4|TRBJ2-3
CASRSTVTQYF
TGTGCCAGCAGATCTACGGTTACGCAGTATTTT
>many|NA|TRBV5-1|TRBJ2-3
CASSLDGGGSTDTQYF
TGCGCCAGCAGCTTGGATGGAGGGGGTAGCACAGATACGCAGTATTTT
>many|NA|TRBV12-3/TRBV12-4|TRBJ2-5
CASTTLQETQYF
TGTGCCAGCACAACTCTCCAAGAGACCCAGTACTTC
>many|NA|TRBV7-2|TRBJ1-3
CASSFAGVGNTIYF
TGTGCCAGCAGCTTCGCAGGGGTGGGAAACACCATATATTTT
>many|TRBD1|TRBV5-1|TRBJ2-7
CASSLDWGQGDEQYF
TGCGCCAGCAGCCTGGATTGGGGACAGGGGGACGAGCAGTACTTC
>many|NA|TRBV6-2/TRBV6-3|TRBJ2-1
CASSYSNNEQFF
TGTGCCAGCAGTTACAGCAACAATGAGCAGTTCTTC
>many|TRBD1|TRBV29-1|TRBJ2-7
CSVGDRAYEQYF
TGCAGCGTCGGGGACAGGGCCTACGAGCAGTACTTC
>few|TRBD1|TRBV4-1|TRBJ1-5
CASSRTRDRGLYQPQHF
TGCGCCAGCAGTCGAACCCGGGACAGGGGGCTTTATCAGCCCCAGCATTTT
>many|NA|TRBV6-5|TRBJ1-1
CASSSRTEAFF
TGTGCCAGCAGTTCGAGGACTGAAGCTTTCTTT
>NA|NA|TRBV7-9|TRBJ2-5
CAIYRDQQETQYF
TGTGCCATCTACCGGGACCAACAAGAGACCCAGTACTTC
>many|TRBD2|TRBV11-2|TRBJ2-7
CASSLEWTSGIRGSYEQYF
TGTGCCAGCAGCTTAGAATGGACTAGCGGCATACGAGGCTCCTACGAGCAGTACTTC
>few|TRBD1|TRBV5-6|TRBJ2-4
CASSLVQGDIQYF
TGTGCCAGCAGCTTGGTTCAGGGGGACATTCAGTACTTC
>few|TRBD2|TRBV3-1|TRBJ2-1
CASSQLGLAGLSEQFF
TGTGCCAGCAGCCAATTAGGGCTAGCGGGACTGAGTGAGCAGTTCTTC
>NA|NA|TRBV4-3|TRBJ2-7
CASSQELAGLGVEQYF
TGCGCCAGCAGCCAAGAGTTGGCGGGGCTGGGGGTCGAGCAGTACTTC
>NA|NA|TRBV4-3|TRBJ1-1
CASSQGWSNTEAFF
TGCGCCAGCAGCCAAGGATGGTCGAACACTGAAGCTTTCTTT
>many|NA|TRBV20-1|TRBJ1-1
CSARDHDRLNTEAFF
TGCAGTGCCCGAGATCACGACCGCCTGAACACTGAAGCTTTCTTT
>NA|TRBD1|TRBV25-1|TRBJ1-4
CASSKQGFSNEKLFF
TGTGCCAGCAGCAAACAGGGGTTTTCTAATGAAAAACTGTTTTTT
>few|TRBD2|TRBV20-1|TRBJ2-5
CSASFVGGGQETQYF
TGCAGTGCTAGTTTTGTGGGCGGGGGACAAGAGACCCAGTACTTC
>many|NA|TRBV4-1|TRBJ2-1
CASKGVESSYNEQFF
TGCGCCAGCAAAGGTGTGGAGAGCTCCTACAATGAGCAGTTCTTC
>many|TRBD1|TRBV15|TRBJ1-2
CATSTRTGGANGYTF
TGTGCCACCAGCACCAGGACAGGGGGCGCGAATGGCTACACCTTC